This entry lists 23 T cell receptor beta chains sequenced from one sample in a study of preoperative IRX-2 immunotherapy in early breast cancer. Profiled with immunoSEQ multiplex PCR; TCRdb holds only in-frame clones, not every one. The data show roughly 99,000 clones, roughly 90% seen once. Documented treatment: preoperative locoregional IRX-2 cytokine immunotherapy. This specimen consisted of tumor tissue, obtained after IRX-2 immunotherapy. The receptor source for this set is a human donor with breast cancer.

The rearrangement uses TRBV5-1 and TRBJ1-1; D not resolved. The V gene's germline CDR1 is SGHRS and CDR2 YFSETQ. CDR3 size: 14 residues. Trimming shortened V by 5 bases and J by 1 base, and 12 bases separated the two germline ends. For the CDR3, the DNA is TGCGCCAGCAGGCGCGAGGGCGGGAACACTGAAGCTTTCTTT. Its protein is CASRREGGNTEAFF.

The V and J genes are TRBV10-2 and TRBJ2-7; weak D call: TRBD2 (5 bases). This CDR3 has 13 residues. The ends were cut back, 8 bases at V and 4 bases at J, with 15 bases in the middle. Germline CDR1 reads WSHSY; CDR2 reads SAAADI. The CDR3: CASWGTRDYEQYF. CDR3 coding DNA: TGCGCCAGCTGGGGTACACGGGATTACGAGCAGTACTTC.

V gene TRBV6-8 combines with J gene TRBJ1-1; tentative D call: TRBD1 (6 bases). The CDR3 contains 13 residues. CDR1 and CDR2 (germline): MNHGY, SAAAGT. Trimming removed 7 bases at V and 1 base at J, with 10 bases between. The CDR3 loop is CASTRTANTEAFF. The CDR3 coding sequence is TGTGCCAGCACTCGGACAGCGAACACTGAAGCTTTCTTT.

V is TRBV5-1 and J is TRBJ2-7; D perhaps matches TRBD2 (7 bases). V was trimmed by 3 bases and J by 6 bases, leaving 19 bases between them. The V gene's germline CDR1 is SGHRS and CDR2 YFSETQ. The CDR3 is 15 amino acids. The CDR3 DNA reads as TGCGCCAGCAGCTCAGGACAGCCGGGGGGCGGCGAGCAGTACTTC. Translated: CASSSGQPGGGEQYF.

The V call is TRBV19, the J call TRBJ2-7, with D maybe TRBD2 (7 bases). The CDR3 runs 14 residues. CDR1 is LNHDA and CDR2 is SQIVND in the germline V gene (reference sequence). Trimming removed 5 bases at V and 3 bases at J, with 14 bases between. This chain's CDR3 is CASSSRGGFYEQYF. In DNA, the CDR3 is TGTGCCAGTAGTTCAAGGGGGGGATTCTACGAGCAGTACTTC. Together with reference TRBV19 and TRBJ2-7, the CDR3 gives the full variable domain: DGGITQSPKYLFRKEGQNVTLSCEQNLNHDAMYWYRQDPGQGLRLIYYSQIVNDFQKGDIAEGYSVSREKKESFPLTVTSAQKNPTAFYLCASSSRGGFYEQYFGPGTRLTVT.

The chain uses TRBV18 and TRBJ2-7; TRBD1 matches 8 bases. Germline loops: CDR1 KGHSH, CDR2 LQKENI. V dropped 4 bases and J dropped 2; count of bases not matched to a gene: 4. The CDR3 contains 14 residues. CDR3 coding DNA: TGTGCCAGCTCACATGGGACAGGAACCTACGAGCAGTACTTC. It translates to CASSHGTGTYEQYF.

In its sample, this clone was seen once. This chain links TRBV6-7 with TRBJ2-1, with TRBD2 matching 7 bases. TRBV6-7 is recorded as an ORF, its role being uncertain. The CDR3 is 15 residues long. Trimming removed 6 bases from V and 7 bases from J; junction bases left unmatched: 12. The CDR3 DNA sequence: TGTGCCAGCAGCCCTCCGGGCGGGAGTTTGAATGAGCAGTTCTTC. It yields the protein CASSPPGGSLNEQFF.

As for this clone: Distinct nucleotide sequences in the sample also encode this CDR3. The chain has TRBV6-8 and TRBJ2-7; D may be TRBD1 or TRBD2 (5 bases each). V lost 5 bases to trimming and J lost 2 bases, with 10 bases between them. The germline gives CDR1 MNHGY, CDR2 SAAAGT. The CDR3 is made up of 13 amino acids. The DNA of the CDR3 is TGTGCCAGCAGTCGGGACGGGGCCTACGAGCAGTACTTC. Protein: CASSRDGAYEQYF.

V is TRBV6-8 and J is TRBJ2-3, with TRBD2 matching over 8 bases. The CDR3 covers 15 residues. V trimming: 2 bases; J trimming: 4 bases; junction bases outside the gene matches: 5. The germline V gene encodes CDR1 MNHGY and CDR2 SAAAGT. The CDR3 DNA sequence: TGTGCCAGCAGTTACGATTCGGGACTAGCAGATACGCAGTATTTT. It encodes CASSYDSGLADTQYF.

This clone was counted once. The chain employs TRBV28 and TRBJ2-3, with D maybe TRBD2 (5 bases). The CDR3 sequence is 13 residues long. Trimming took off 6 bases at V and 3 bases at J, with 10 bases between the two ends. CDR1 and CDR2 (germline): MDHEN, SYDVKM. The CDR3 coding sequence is TGTGCCAGCAGCGGACTTGAAACAGATACGCAGTATTTT. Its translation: CASSGLETDTQYF.

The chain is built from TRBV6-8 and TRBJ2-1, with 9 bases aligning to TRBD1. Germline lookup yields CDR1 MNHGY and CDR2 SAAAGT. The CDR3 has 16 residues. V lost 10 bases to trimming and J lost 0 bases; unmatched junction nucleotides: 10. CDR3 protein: CAISPKQGASYNEQFF. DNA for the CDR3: TGTGCCATCAGCCCTAAACAGGGGGCCTCCTACAATGAGCAGTTCTTC.

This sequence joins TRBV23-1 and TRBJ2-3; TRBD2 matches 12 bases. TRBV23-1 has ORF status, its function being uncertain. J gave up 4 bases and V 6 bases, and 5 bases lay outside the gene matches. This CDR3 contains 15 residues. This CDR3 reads CASSQTSGGADTQYF. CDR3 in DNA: TGCGCCAGCAGCCAGACTAGCGGGGGCGCAGATACGCAGTATTTT.

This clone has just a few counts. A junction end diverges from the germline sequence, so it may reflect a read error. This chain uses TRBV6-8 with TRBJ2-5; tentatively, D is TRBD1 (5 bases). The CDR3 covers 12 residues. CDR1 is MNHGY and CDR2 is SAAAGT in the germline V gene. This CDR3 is CAISGQGETQYF. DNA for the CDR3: TGTGCCATCAGTGGCCAGGGAGAGACCCAGTACTTC.

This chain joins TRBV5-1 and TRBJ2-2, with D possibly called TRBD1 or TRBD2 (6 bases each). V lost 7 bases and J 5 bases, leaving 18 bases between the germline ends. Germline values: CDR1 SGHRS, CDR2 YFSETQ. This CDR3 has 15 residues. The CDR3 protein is CASRGGGGRTGELFF. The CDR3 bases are TGCGCCAGCCGAGGTGGAGGGGGACGGACCGGGGAGCTGTTTTTT.

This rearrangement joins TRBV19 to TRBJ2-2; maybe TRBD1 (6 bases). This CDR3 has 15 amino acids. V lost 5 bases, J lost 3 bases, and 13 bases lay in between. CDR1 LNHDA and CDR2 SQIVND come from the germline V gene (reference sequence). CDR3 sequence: CASSGTSGDTGELFF. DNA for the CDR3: TGTGCCAGTAGTGGAACATCAGGGGACACCGGGGAGCTGTTTTTT.

The CDR3 reads CASSPPGTGTNEQFF. CDR3 DNA sequence: TGTGCCAGCTCACCACCCGGGACAGGGACCAATGAGCAGTTCTTC. The chain couples TRBV18 to TRBJ2-1, with 9 positions matching TRBD1. The length of the CDR3 is 15 residues. Germline-derived CDR1 and CDR2 are KGHSH and LQKENI. Losses at the gene ends were 0 bases for V and 6 bases for J; bases not matched to a gene: 3.

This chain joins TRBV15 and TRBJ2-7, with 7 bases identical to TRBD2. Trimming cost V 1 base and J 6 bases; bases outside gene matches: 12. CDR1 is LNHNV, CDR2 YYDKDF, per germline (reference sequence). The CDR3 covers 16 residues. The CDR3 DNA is TGTGCCACCAGCAGAGTTAGGGAGGGGCCAGGAGGCGAGCAGTACTTC. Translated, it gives CATSRVREGPGGEQYF.

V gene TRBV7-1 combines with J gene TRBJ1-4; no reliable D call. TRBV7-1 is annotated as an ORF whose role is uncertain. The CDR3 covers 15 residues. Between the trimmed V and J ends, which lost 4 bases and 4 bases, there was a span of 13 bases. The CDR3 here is CASSLVGRVNEKLFF. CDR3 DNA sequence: TGTGCCAGCAGCTTAGTCGGACGGGTTAATGAAAAACTGTTTTTT.

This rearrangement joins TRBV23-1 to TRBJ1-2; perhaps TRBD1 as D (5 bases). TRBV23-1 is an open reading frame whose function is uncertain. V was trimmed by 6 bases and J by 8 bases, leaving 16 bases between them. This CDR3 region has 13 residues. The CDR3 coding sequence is TGCGCCAGCAGCTCCACGTTCGGGGACGGCTACACCTTC. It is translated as CASSSTFGDGYTF.

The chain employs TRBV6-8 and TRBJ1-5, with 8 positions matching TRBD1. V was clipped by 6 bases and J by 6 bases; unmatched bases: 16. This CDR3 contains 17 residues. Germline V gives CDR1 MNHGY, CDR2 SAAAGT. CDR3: CASRVDSGGGSGQPQHF. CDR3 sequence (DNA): TGTGCCAGCAGAGTAGACTCAGGGGGCGGTTCTGGTCAGCCCCAGCATTTT.

For the CDR3, the DNA is TGTGCCAGCTCACCACCGGCAGGGTCAGATACGCAGTATTTT. Its protein is CASSPPAGSDTQYF. The gene calls are TRBV18 and TRBJ2-3; the D gene is possibly TRBD1 (5 bases). Germline CDR1 is KGHSH and CDR2 is LQKENI. The CDR3 has 14 residues. Trimming removed 0 bases from V and 4 bases from J, with 8 bases in between.

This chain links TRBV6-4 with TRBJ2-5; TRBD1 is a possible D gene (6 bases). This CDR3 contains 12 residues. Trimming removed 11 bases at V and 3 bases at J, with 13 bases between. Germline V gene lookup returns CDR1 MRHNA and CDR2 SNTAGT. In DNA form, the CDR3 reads TGTGCCGTGGGCAGGGGCGAAGAGACCCAGTACTTC. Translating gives CAVGRGEETQYF.

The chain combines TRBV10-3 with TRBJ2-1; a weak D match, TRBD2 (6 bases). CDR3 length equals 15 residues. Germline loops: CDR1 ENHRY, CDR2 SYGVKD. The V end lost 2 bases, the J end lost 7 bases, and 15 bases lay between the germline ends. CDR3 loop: CAISETYHRGNEQFF. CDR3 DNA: TGTGCCATCAGTGAGACCTATCATCGGGGGAATGAGCAGTTCTTC.